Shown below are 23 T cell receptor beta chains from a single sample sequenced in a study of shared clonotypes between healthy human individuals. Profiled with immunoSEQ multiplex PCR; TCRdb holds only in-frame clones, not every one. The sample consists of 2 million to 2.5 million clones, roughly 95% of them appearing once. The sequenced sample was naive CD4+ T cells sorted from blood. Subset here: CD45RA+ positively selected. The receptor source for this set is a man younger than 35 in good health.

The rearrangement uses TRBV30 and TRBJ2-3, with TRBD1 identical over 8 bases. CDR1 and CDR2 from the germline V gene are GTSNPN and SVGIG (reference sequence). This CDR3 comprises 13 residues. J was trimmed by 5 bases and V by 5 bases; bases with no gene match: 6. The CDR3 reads CAWGQGLGDTQYF. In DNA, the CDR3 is TGTGCCTGGGGACAGGGTTTGGGAGATACGCAGTATTTT.

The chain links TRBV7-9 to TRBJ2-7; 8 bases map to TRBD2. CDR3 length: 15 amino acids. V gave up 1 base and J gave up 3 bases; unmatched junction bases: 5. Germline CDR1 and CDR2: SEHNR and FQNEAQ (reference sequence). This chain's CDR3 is CASSLGLSGIYEQYF. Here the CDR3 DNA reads TGTGCCAGCAGCTTAGGTCTTAGCGGGATCTACGAGCAGTACTTC.

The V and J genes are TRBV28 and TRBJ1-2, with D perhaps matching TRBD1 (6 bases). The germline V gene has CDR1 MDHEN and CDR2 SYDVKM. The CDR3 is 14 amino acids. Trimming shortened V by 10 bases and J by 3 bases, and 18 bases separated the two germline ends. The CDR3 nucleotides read TGTGCCAACTTAGTCAGGGGATTGGACTATGGCTACACCTTC. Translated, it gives CANLVRGLDYGYTF.

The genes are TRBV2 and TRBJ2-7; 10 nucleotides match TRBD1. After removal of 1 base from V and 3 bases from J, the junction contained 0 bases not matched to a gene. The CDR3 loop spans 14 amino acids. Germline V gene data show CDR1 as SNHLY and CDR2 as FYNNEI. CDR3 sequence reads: CASSEGDRGYEQYF. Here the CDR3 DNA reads TGTGCCAGCAGTGAAGGGGACAGGGGCTACGAGCAGTACTTC.

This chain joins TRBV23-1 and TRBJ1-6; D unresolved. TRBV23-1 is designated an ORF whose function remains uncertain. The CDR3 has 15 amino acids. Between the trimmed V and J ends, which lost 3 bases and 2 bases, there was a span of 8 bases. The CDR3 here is CASSHGVAYNSPLHF. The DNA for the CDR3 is TGCGCCAGCAGTCACGGGGTTGCCTATAATTCACCCCTCCACTTT.

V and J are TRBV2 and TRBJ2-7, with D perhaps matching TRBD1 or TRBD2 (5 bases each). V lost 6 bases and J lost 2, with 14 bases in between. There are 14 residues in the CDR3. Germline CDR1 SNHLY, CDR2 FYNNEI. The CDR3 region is CASSNRDGPYEQYF. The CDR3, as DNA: TGTGCCAGCAGCAACCGGGACGGCCCCTACGAGCAGTACTTC.

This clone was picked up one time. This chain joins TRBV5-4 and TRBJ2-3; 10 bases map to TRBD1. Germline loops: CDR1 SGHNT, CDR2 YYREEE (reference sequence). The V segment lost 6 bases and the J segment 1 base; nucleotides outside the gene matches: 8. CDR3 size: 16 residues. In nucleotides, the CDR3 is TGTGCCAGCACCCGGACAGGGGGACTGGGCACAGATACGCAGTATTTT. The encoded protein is CASTRTGGLGTDTQYF.

The CDR3 sequence is CASSLNLGGNHNEQFF. The CDR3 region has the DNA TGTGCCAGCAGCTTAAATTTGGGGGGCAACCACAATGAGCAGTTCTTC. V gene TRBV7-3 combines with J gene TRBJ2-1; D may correspond to TRBD1 or TRBD2 (6 bases each). CDR1 and CDR2 from the germline V gene are SGHTA and FQGTGA. V was cut by 1 base and J by 5 bases, with 15 bases left in between. CDR3 length equals 16 residues.

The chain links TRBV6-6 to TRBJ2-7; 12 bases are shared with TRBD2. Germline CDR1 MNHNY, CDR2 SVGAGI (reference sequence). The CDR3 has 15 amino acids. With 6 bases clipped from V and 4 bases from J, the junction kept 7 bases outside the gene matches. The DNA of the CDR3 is TGTGCCAGCAGGACATCGGGACTAGCGGGTTACGAGCAGTACTTC. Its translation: CASRTSGLAGYEQYF.

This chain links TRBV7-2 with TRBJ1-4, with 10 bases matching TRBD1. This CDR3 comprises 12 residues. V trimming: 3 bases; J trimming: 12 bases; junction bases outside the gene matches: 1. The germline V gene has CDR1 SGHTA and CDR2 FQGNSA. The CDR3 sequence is CASSFDRGQLFF. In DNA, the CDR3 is TGTGCCAGCAGCTTCGACAGGGGGCAACTGTTTTTT.

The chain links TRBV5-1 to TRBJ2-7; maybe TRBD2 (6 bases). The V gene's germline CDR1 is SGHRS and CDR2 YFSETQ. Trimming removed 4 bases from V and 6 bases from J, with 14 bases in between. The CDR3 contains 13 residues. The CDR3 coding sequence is TGCGCCAGCAGCCCCCTGACTAGTTCCGAGCAGTACTTC. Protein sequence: CASSPLTSSEQYF.

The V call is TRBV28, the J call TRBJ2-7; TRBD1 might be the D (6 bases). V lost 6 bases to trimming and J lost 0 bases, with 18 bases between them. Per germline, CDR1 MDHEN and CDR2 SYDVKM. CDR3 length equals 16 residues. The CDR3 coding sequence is TGTGCCAGCAGGACCCCAGGGGCGATAAGCTCCTACGAGCAGTACTTC. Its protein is CASRTPGAISSYEQYF.

The CDR3, as DNA: TGTGCCAGCAGTTACTCGACAGGGGTGGGCAATGAGCAGTTCTTC. Amino acids: CASSYSTGVGNEQFF. The chain recombines TRBV6-5 with TRBJ2-1; 8 nucleotides align to TRBD1. Trimming cost V 0 bases and J 6 bases; bases outside gene matches: 4. Germline lookup yields CDR1 MNHEY and CDR2 SVGAGI. This CDR3 comprises 15 residues.

This CDR3 is CASSWGQGANYGYTF. CDR3 bases: TGTGCCAGCAGCTGGGGGCAGGGAGCTAACTATGGCTACACCTTC. The J gene is TRBJ1-2, the V gene TRBV5-6; weak D call: TRBD1 (6 bases). V shed 3 bases and J shed 0 bases, with 12 bases lying between them. The length of the CDR3 is 15 residues. Germline CDR1 SGHDT, CDR2 YYEEEE.

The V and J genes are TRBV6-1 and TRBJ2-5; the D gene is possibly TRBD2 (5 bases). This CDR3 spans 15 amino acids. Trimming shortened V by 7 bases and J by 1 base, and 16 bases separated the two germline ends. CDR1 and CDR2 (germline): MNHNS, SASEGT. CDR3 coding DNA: TGTGCCAGCACCAAAGAAGGACTGTTCCAAGAGACCCAGTACTTC. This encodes CASTKEGLFQETQYF.

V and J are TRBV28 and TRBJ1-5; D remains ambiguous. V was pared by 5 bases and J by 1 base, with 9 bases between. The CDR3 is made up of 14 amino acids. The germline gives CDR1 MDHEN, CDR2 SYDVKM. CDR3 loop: CASSPGRSNQPQHF. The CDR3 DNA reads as TGTGCCAGCAGTCCCGGCCGCAGCAATCAGCCCCAGCATTTT.

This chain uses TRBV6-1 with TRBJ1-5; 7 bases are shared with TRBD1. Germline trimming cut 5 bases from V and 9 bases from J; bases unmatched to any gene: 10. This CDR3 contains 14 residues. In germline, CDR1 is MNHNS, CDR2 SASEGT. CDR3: CASSQDRARPPQHF. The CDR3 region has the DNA TGTGCCAGCAGTCAAGACAGGGCCCGTCCGCCCCAGCATTTT.

CDR3 coding DNA: TGTGCCAGCAGTCTTGACAGTGGCACAGATACGCAGTATTTT. It specifies CASSLDSGTDTQYF. The genes are TRBV7-9 and TRBJ2-3, with a tentative D call TRBD1 (5 bases). Trimming removed 6 bases from V and 1 base from J, with 11 bases in between. Germline CDR1 and CDR2: SEHNR and FQNEAQ (reference sequence). This CDR3 spans 14 amino acids.

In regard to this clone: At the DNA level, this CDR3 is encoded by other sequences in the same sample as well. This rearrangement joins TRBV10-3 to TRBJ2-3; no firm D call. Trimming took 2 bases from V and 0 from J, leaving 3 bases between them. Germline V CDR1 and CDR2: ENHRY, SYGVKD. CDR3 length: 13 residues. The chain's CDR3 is CAISETSTDTQYF. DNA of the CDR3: TGTGCCATCAGTGAGACTAGCACAGATACGCAGTATTTT.

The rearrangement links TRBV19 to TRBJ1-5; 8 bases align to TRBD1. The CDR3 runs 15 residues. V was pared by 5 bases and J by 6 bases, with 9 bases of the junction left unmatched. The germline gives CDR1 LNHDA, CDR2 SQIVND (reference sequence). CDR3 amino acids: CASSASPGGGQPQHF. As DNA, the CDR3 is TGTGCCAGTAGTGCGTCCCCAGGGGGCGGTCAGCCCCAGCATTTT.

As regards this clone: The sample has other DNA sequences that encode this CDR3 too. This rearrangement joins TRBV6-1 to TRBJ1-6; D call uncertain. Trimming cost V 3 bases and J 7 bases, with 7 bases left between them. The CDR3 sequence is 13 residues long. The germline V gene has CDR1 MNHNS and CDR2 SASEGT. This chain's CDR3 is CASSEAGNSPLHF. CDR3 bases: TGTGCCAGCAGTGAGGCGGGGAATTCACCCCTCCACTTT.

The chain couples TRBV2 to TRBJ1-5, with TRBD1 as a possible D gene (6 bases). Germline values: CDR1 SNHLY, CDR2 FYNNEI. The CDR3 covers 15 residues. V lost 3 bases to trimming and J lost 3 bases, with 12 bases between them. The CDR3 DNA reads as TGTGCCAGCAGTGATAGGGGGGGATTCAATCAGCCCCAGCATTTT. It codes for CASSDRGGFNQPQHF.

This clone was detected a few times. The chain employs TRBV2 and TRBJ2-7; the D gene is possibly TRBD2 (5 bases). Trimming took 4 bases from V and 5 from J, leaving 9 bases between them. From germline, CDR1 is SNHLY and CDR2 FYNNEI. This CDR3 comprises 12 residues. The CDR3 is CASSAEGHEQYF. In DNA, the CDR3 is TGTGCCAGCAGTGCCGAGGGCCACGAGCAGTACTTC.